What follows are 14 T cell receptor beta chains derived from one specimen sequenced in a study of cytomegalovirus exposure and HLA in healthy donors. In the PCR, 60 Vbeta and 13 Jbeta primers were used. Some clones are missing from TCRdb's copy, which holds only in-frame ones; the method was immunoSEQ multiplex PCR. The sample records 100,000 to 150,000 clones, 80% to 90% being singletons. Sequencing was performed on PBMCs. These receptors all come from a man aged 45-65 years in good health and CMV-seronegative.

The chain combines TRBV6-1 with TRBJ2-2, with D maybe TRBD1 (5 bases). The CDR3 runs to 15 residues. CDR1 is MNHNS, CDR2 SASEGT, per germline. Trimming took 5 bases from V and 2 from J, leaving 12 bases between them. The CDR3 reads CASSKQGPNTGELFF. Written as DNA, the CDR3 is TGTGCCAGCAGTAAGCAGGGCCCCAACACCGGGGAGCTGTTTTTT.

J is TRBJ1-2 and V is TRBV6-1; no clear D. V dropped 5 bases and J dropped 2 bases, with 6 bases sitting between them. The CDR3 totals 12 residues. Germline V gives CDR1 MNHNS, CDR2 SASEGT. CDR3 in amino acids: CASSNTNYGYTF. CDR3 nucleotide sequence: TGTGCCAGCAGTAACACAAACTATGGCTACACCTTC.

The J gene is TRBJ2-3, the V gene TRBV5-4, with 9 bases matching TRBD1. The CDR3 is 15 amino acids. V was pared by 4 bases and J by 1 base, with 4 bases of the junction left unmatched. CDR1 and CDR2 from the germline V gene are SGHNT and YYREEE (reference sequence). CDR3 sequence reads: CASSLRTGGTDTQYF. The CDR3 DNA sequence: TGTGCCAGCAGCCTTCGGACAGGGGGCACAGATACGCAGTATTTT. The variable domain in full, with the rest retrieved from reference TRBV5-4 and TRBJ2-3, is ETGVTQSPTHLIKTRGQQVTLRCSSQSGHNTVSWYQQALGQGPQFIFQYYREEENGRGNFPPRFSGLQFPNYSSELNVNALELDDSALYLCASSLRTGGTDTQYFGPGTRLTVL.

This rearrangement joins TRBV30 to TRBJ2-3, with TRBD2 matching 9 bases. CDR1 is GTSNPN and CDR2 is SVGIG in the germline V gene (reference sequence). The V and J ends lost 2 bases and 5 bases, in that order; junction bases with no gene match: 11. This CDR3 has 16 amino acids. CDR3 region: CAWSSLGGGARDTQYF. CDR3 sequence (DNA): TGTGCCTGGAGTTCCCTTGGCGGGGGGGCCCGAGATACGCAGTATTTT.

CDR3 protein: CASSLGAASSSSYNSPLHF. The CDR3 DNA reads TGTGCCAGCAGCTTAGGTGCGGCCTCCTCGAGCTCCTATAATTCACCCCTCCACTTT. This chain links TRBV11-2 with TRBJ1-6; D is ambiguous. From germline, CDR1 is SGHAT and CDR2 FQNNGV. V was trimmed by 1 base and J by 0 bases, leaving 16 bases between them. CDR3 length equals 19 residues.

The CDR3 spells CASSLWGGGQETQYF. In nucleotides, the CDR3 is TGTGCCAGCAGCCTCTGGGGGGGAGGACAAGAGACCCAGTACTTC. The rearrangement joins TRBV9 to TRBJ2-5; 7 nucleotides agree with TRBD2. V lost 4 bases to trimming and J lost 2 bases; unmatched junction nucleotides: 8. This CDR3 has 15 amino acids. Germline-derived CDR1 and CDR2 are SGDLS and YYNGEE.

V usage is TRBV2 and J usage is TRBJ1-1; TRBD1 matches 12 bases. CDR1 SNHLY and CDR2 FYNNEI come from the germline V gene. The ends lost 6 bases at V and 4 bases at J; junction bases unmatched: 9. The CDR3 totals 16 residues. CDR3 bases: TGTGCCAGCAGGGCTCCGGGACAGGGGGCCGGCACTGAAGCTTTCTTT. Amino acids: CASRAPGQGAGTEAFF.

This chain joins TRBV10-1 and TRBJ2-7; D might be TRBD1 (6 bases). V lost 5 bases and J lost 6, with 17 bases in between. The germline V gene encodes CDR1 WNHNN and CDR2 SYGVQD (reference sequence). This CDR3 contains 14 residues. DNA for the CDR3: TGCGCCAGCAGTCCAAACCCGAACAGGGTCGAGCAGTACTTC. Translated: CASSPNPNRVEQYF.

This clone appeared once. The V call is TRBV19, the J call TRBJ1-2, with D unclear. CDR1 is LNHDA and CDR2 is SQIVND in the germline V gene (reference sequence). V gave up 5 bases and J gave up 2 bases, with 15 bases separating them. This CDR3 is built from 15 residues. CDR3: CASSLRVGLNYGYTF. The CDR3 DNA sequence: TGTGCCAGTAGTCTCCGGGTAGGCTTAAACTATGGCTACACCTTC.

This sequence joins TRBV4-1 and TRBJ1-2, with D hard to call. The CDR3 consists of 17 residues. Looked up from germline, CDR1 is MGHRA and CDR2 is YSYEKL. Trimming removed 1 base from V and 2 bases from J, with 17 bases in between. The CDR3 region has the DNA TGCGCCAGCAGCCAAGTCGAAGGCGGAGGAGGCAACTATGGCTACACCTTC. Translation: CASSQVEGGGGNYGYTF.

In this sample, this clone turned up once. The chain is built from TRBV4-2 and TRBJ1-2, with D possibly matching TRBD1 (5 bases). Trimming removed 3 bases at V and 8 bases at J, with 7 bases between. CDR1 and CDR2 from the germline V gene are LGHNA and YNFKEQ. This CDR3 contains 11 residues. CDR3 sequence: CASSHGGGYTF. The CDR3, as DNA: TGTGCCAGCAGCCACGGGGGGGGCTACACCTTC.

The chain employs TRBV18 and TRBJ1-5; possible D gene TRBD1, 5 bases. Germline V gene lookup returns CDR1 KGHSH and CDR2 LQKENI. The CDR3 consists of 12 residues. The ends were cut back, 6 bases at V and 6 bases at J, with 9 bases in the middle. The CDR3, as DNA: TGTGCCAGCTCCCAGGGTTCTCAGCCCCAGCATTTT. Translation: CASSQGSQPQHF. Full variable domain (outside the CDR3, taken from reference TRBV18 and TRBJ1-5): NAGVMQNPRHLVRRRGQEARLRCSPMKGHSHVYWYRQLPEEGLKFMVYLQKENIIDESGMPKERFSAEFPKEGPSILRIQQVVRGDSAAYFCASSQGSQPQHFGDGTRLSIL.

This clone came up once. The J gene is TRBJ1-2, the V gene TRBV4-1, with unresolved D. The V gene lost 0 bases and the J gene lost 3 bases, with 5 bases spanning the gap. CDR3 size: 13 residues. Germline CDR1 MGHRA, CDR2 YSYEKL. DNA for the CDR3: TGCGCCAGCAGCCAAGATCGGGACTATGGCTACACCTTC. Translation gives CASSQDRDYGYTF.

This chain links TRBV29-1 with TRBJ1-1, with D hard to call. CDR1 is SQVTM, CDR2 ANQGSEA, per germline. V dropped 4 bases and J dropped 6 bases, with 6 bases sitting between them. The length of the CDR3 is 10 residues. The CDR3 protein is CSVVLSEAFF. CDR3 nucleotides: TGCAGCGTTGTCTTGTCTGAAGCTTTCTTT.